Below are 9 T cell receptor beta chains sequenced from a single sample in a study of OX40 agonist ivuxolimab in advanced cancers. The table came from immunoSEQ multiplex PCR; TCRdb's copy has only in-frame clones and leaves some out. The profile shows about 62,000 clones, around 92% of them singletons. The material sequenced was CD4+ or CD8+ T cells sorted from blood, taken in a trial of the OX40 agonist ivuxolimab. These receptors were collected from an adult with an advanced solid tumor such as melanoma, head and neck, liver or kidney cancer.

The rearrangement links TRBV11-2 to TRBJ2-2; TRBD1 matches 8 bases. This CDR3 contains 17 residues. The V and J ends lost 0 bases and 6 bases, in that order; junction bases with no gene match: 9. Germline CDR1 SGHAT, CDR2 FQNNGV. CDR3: CASSLEYGQGVSGELFF. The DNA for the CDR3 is TGTGCCAGCAGCTTAGAGTACGGACAGGGAGTTTCCGGGGAGCTGTTTTTT. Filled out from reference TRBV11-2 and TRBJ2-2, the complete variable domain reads EAGVAQSPRYKIIEKRQSVAFWCNPISGHATLYWYQQILGQGPKLLIQFQNNGVVDDSQLPKDRFSAERLKGVDSTLKIQPAKLEDSAVYLCASSLEYGQGVSGELFFGEGSRLTVL.

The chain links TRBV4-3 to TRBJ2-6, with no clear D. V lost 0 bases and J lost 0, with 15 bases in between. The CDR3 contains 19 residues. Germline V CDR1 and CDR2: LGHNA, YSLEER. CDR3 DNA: TGCGCCAGCAGCCAAGACGGCATTACCCAACTCTCTGGGGCCAACGTCCTGACTTTC. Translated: CASSQDGITQLSGANVLTF.

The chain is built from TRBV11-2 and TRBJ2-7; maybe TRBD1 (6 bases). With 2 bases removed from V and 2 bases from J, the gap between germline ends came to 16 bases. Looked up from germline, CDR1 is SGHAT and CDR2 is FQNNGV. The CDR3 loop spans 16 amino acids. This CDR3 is CASSLTQGPTTYEQYF. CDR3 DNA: TGTGCCAGCAGCTTAACCCAGGGGCCCACTACCTACGAGCAGTACTTC.

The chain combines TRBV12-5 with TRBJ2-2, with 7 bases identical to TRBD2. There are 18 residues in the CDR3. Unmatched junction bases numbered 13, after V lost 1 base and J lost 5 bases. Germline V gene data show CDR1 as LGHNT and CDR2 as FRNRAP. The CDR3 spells CASGLAPPAGVITGELFF. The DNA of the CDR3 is TGTGCTAGTGGTTTGGCCCCGCCGGCGGGAGTGATTACCGGGGAGCTGTTTTTT.

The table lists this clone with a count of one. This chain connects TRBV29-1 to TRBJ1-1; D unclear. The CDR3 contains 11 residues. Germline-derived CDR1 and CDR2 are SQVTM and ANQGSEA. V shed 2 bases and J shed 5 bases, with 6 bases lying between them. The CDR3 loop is CSVERWTEAFF. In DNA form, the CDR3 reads TGCAGCGTTGAAAGATGGACTGAAGCTTTCTTT.

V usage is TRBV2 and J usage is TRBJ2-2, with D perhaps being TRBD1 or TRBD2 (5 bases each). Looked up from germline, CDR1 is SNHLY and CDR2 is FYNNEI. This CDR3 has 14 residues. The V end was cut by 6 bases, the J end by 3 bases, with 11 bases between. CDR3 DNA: TGTGCCAGCAGGGGGGTGACGGACACCGGGGAGCTGTTTTTT. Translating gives CASRGVTDTGELFF.

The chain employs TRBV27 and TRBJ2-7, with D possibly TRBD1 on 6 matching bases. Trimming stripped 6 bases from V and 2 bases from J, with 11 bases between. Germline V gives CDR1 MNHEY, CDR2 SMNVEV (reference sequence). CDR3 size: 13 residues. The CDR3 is CASRYRATYEQYF. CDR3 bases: TGTGCCAGCAGATACAGGGCGACCTACGAGCAGTACTTC.

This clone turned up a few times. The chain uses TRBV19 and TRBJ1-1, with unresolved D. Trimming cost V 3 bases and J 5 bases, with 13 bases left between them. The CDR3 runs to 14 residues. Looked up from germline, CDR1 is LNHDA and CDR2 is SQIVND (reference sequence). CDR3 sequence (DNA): TGTGCCAGTAGTATTGGAGGGAAGTATACTGAAGCTTTCTTT. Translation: CASSIGGKYTEAFF.

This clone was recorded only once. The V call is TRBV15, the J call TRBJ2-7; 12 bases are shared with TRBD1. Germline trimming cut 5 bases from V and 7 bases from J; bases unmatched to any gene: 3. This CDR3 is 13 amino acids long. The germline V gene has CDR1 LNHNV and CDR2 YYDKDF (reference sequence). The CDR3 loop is CATSRDRGLEQYF. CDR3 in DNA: TGTGCCACCAGCCGGGACAGGGGGCTAGAGCAGTACTTC.